This entry concerns a single T cell receptor (beta chain). The junction had 5 bases not matched to a gene; V was cut back by 5 bases and J by 2 bases. The CDR3 length is 14 residues. Germline V gene lookup returns CDR1 MNHEY and CDR2 SMNVEV (reference sequence). Sequencing was performed with immunoSEQ multiplex PCR; in TCRdb, only in-frame clones are kept and a portion is missing. Among about 660,000 clones listed, more than 75% were seen once. This sample is part of a study of shared T cell receptors in the human thymus. The same data also went into a second study, on human thymus T cells. In that study: Reports from related research described highly overlapping thymic repertoires among unrelated individuals.

The sequence was obtained from a boy less than two years old with a congenital heart defect. Sequenced material: thymocytes. The gene calls are TRBV27 and TRBJ1-1, with 7 bases identical to TRBD1. CDR3 coding DNA: TGTGCCAGCAGTCCAAGGACAGGCAACACTGAAGCTTTCTTT. Translating it yields CASSPRTGNTEAFF.